The 30 T cell receptor beta chains below were found in one sample sequenced in a study of blood T cell repertoires in COVID-19. The method was immunoSEQ multiplex PCR; TCRdb's version includes in-frame clones alone and lacks a portion of them. Here the sample spans 250,000 to 350,000 clones, about nine tenths being singletons. The sequenced sample consisted of peripheral blood. These receptors all come from a woman in her 30s with COVID-19, enrolled during active disease.

The CDR3 region is CASSEWTGMLNQPQHF. The DNA of the CDR3 is TGCGCCAGCAGTGAATGGACAGGGATGCTCAATCAGCCCCAGCATTTT. The genes are TRBV10-1 and TRBJ1-5; 8 positions match TRBD1. Germline values: CDR1 WNHNN, CDR2 SYGVQD (reference sequence). This CDR3 has 16 amino acids. The junction had 7 bases not matched to a gene; V was cut back by 3 bases and J by 3 bases.

V gene TRBV6-2 or TRBV6-3 combines with J gene TRBJ2-3; TRBD2 aligns across 9 bases. The V gene end was trimmed by 6 bases and the J gene end by 3 bases; junction bases not matched to a gene: 10. This CDR3 spans 16 amino acids. Per germline, CDR1 MNHEY and CDR2 SVGEGT. CDR3: CASSPVAGVGTDTQYF. CDR3 DNA sequence: TGTGCCAGCAGCCCTGTAGCGGGAGTGGGAACAGATACGCAGTATTTT.

The J gene is TRBJ1-2, the V gene TRBV2; tentatively, D is TRBD1 (5 bases). Trimming left V 6 bases short and J 2 bases short, with 22 bases between. The CDR3 runs to 17 residues. Germline V gives CDR1 SNHLY, CDR2 FYNNEI. The CDR3 region has the DNA TGTGCCAGCAGAACCGGGACTCCGGGCCCGTTGAACTATGGCTACACCTTC. Amino acid sequence: CASRTGTPGPLNYGYTF.

This sequence joins TRBV2 and TRBJ1-1, with D possibly TRBD1 on 6 matching bases. V dropped 4 bases and J dropped 1 base, with 13 bases sitting between them. Germline values: CDR1 SNHLY, CDR2 FYNNEI. CDR3 length: 15 amino acids. This CDR3 is CASSVGGLGNTEAFF. The CDR3 DNA reads as TGTGCCAGCAGTGTGGGGGGGCTGGGGAACACTGAAGCTTTCTTT.

This clone was counted a single time. The chain employs TRBV24-1 and TRBJ2-5; the match to TRBD1 covers 12 bases. V gave up 0 bases and J gave up 5 bases; unmatched junction bases: 6. The CDR3 length is 17 residues. CDR1 is KGHDR, CDR2 SFDVKD, per germline. CDR3 sequence reads: CATSDLGGQGAVETQYF. DNA of the CDR3: TGTGCCACCAGTGATTTGGGGGGACAGGGGGCCGTGGAGACCCAGTACTTC.

This clone was counted once. This sequence joins TRBV5-6 and TRBJ2-1; 9 bases fit TRBD2. There are 15 residues in the CDR3. V lost 5 bases to trimming and J lost 1 base; unmatched junction nucleotides: 4. CDR1 and CDR2 (germline): SGHDT, YYEEEE. In DNA, the CDR3 is TGTGCCAGCAGGTCTAGCGGGACATCCTACAATGAGCAGTTCTTC. It specifies CASRSSGTSYNEQFF.

This clone was observed a single time. This chain links TRBV11-2 with TRBJ2-4; TRBD1 agrees at 9 bases. Germline CDR1 and CDR2: SGHAT and FQNNGV. J lost 8 bases, V lost 4 bases, and 9 bases had no gene match. CDR3 length equals 15 residues. This chain's CDR3 is CASSSTGGILDIQYF. CDR3 DNA: TGTGCCAGCAGCTCGACAGGGGGGATATTGGACATTCAGTACTTC. The entire variable domain, with the rest obtained from reference TRBV11-2 and TRBJ2-4, is as follows: EAGVAQSPRYKIIEKRQSVAFWCNPISGHATLYWYQQILGQGPKLLIQFQNNGVVDDSQLPKDRFSAERLKGVDSTLKIQPAKLEDSAVYLCASSSTGGILDIQYFGAGTRLSVL.

This chain joins TRBV11-2 and TRBJ2-1, with D tentatively TRBD2 (6 bases). Between the trimmed V and J ends, which lost 0 bases and 5 bases, there was a span of 11 bases. Germline V gives CDR1 SGHAT, CDR2 FQNNGV. The CDR3 has 15 residues. This CDR3 reads CASSLERERNNEQFF. CDR3 nucleotides: TGTGCCAGCAGCTTAGAACGGGAGCGGAACAATGAGCAGTTCTTC.

The chain is built from TRBV15 and TRBJ1-5; TRBD1 is a possible D gene (6 bases). V lost 4 bases and J 6 bases, leaving 16 bases between the germline ends. Per germline, CDR1 LNHNV and CDR2 YYDKDF (reference sequence). The CDR3 is 15 residues long. The CDR3 sequence is CATSTGQGGGQPQHF. The CDR3 DNA reads as TGTGCCACCAGCACCGGGCAGGGAGGGGGTCAGCCCCAGCATTTT.

The chain has TRBV30 and TRBJ2-7, with 10 positions matching TRBD1. CDR1 and CDR2 from the germline V gene are GTSNPN and SVGIG (reference sequence). V was clipped by 6 bases and J by 4 bases; unmatched bases: 12. This CDR3 is 15 amino acids long. The CDR3 coding sequence is TGTGCCTGTATTGTGCTGGGGACAGGGGAGTACGAGCAGTACTTC. Protein sequence: CACIVLGTGEYEQYF.

The rearrangement uses TRBV7-6 and TRBJ1-1, with D uncertain. The CDR3 loop spans 16 amino acids. CDR1 and CDR2 from the germline V gene are SGHVS and FNYEAQ. V was shortened by 2 bases and J by 1 base, with 14 bases between the two germline ends. CDR3 region: CASSLSGQQSNTEAFF. DNA of the CDR3: TGTGCCAGCAGCTTAAGCGGTCAACAATCGAACACTGAAGCTTTCTTT.

With regard to this clone: The germline gene is not matched at one end of the junction; a read error may be the cause. The V gene is TRBV7-9, the J gene TRBJ2-2; 12 nucleotides line up with TRBD2. The CDR3 runs 15 residues. Germline V gene data show CDR1 as SEHNR and CDR2 as FQNEAQ (reference sequence). The CDR3, as DNA: TGTGCCAGCAGCCTAGCGGGAGGGGAGACCGGGGAGCTGTTTTTT. This sequence encodes CASSLAGGETGELFF. Filled out from reference TRBV7-9 and TRBJ2-2, the complete variable domain reads DTGVSQNPRHKITKRGQNVTFRCDPISEHNRLYWYRQTLGQGPEFLTYFQNEAQLEKSRLLSDRFSAERPKGSFSTLEIQRTEQGDSAMYLCASSLAGGETGELFFGEGSRLTVL.

The chain couples TRBV9 to TRBJ2-7; 7 bases fit TRBD1. This CDR3 is 15 amino acids long. V was pared by 2 bases and J by 4 bases, with 9 bases of the junction left unmatched. In germline, CDR1 is SGDLS, CDR2 YYNGEE. The CDR3 sequence: CASSVGNRGTYEQYF. In DNA form, the CDR3 reads TGTGCCAGCAGCGTGGGGAACAGGGGCACGTACGAGCAGTACTTC.

This rearrangement joins TRBV2 to TRBJ1-6; no clear D. V was clipped by 4 bases and J by 10 bases, with 11 bases between them. In germline, CDR1 is SNHLY, CDR2 FYNNEI. The CDR3 length is 13 residues. This CDR3 is CASSGTLGSPLHF. CDR3 DNA sequence: TGTGCCAGCAGTGGAACCCTCGGGTCACCCCTCCACTTT.

There are many counts of this clone. The chain is built from TRBV6-2 or TRBV6-3 and TRBJ2-5, with 8 positions matching TRBD1. CDR1 and CDR2 (germline): MNHEY, SVGEGT. The V and J ends lost 2 bases and 3 bases, in that order; junction bases with no gene match: 20. The CDR3 is 20 amino acids. Here the CDR3 DNA reads TGTGCCAGCAGTTACAGGGATCAGGACGGAGACAGGGGATGGGAAGAGACCCAGTACTTC. Its protein product is CASSYRDQDGDRGWEETQYF.

The gene calls are TRBV2 and TRBJ1-1; TRBD1 is a possible D gene (5 bases). The CDR3 is made up of 14 amino acids. The V end was cut by 2 bases, the J end by 0 bases, with 7 bases between. Germline CDR1 SNHLY, CDR2 FYNNEI. DNA of the CDR3: TGTGCCAGCAGTGAACAGGGCATGAACACTGAAGCTTTCTTT. Translated, it gives CASSEQGMNTEAFF. Full variable domain (missing parts from reference TRBV2 and TRBJ1-1): EPEVTQTPSHQVTQMGQEVILRCVPISNHLYFYWYRQILGQKVEFLVSFYNNEISEKSEIFDDQFSVERPDGSNFTLKIRSTKLEDSAMYFCASSEQGMNTEAFFGQGTRLTVV.

This clone was found a few times. V gene TRBV3-1 (or the pseudogene TRBV3-2) combines with J gene TRBJ1-6; 7 bases fit TRBD1. The CDR3 contains 15 residues. The germline V gene has CDR1 LGHDT and CDR2 YNNKEL (reference sequence). V lost 1 base, J lost 7 bases, and 4 bases stayed unmatched. The CDR3 nucleotides read TGTGCCAGCAGCCAAGGACAGGGCCAGAATTCACCCCTCCACTTT. Amino acids: CASSQGQGQNSPLHF.

The chain joins TRBV6-5 to TRBJ2-1, with D perhaps matching TRBD2 (6 bases). The CDR3 length is 15 residues. Germline CDR1 and CDR2: MNHEY and SVGAGI. CDR3 sequence (DNA): TGTGCGGCTGGGGGGTCCCCGAGCTCCTACAATGAGCAGTTCTTC. Encoded protein: CAAGGSPSSYNEQFF.

The chain links TRBV27 to TRBJ2-7; a possible D gene is TRBD2 (6 bases). Germline CDR1 reads MNHEY; CDR2 reads SMNVEV (reference sequence). The CDR3 totals 13 residues. Trimming stripped 5 bases from V and 6 bases from J, with 14 bases between. In nucleotides, the CDR3 is TGTGCCAGCAGTGGGGGTTGGGGAGGCGAGCAGTACTTC. Translation: CASSGGWGGEQYF.

The count of this clone is one. The V and J genes are TRBV5-1 and TRBJ2-2; possibly TRBD2 for D (6 bases). The CDR3 covers 16 residues. V was clipped by 2 bases and J by 6 bases, with 17 bases between them. CDR1 and CDR2 (germline): SGHRS, YFSETQ. CDR3 in amino acids: CASSLSGSGISGELFF. In DNA, the CDR3 is TGCGCCAGCAGCTTAAGCGGGTCGGGGATATCCGGGGAGCTGTTTTTT.

This chain joins TRBV5-8 and TRBJ2-5; weak D call: TRBD1 (6 bases). There are 15 residues in the CDR3. Trimming took 2 bases from V and 0 from J, leaving 11 bases between them. CDR1 SGHTS and CDR2 YDEGEE come from the germline V gene. The CDR3 DNA follows: TGTGCCAGCAGCTTTGGGGACAACAACCAAGAGACCCAGTACTTC. Translation gives CASSFGDNNQETQYF.

The V and J genes are TRBV7-8 and TRBJ2-7; 7 positions agree with TRBD2. CDR1 and CDR2 (germline): SGHVS, FQNEAQ. V lost 5 bases and J lost 2; bases outside the gene matches: 12. The CDR3 runs to 16 residues. This CDR3 reads CASSLAGSSGTYEQYF. As DNA, the CDR3 is TGTGCCAGCAGCCTCGCGGGATCGAGCGGGACCTACGAGCAGTACTTC.

The chain joins TRBV19 to TRBJ2-6; 7 nucleotides align to TRBD1. CDR3 length equals 16 residues. Trimming removed 1 base from V and 2 bases from J; junction bases left unmatched: 2. CDR1 and CDR2 (germline): LNHDA, SQIVND (reference sequence). CDR3 sequence: CASSIGTGAGANVLTF. CDR3 nucleotides: TGTGCCAGTAGTATAGGCACAGGGGCTGGGGCCAACGTCCTGACTTTC.

The chain is built from TRBV4-3 and TRBJ1-1; the D is unclear. This CDR3 is built from 13 residues. Germline V CDR1 and CDR2: LGHNA, YSLEER. The V end was cut by 6 bases, the J end by 2 bases, with 10 bases between. The CDR3 here is CASSQLLNTEAFF. The CDR3 DNA follows: TGCGCCAGCAGTCAGTTACTAAACACTGAAGCTTTCTTT.

V is TRBV28 and J is TRBJ2-7; 7 nucleotides line up with TRBD1. In germline, CDR1 is MDHEN, CDR2 SYDVKM. CDR3 length: 17 amino acids. V lost 4 bases to trimming and J lost 1 base; unmatched junction nucleotides: 13. The DNA of the CDR3 is TGTGCCAGCAGTTCTACTCCCCCGGACAGGACTTCCTACGAGCAGTACTTC. It encodes CASSSTPPDRTSYEQYF.

The V gene is TRBV2, the J gene TRBJ2-7; D gene unclear. CDR3 length equals 15 residues. CDR1 and CDR2 from the germline V gene are SNHLY and FYNNEI. V was shortened by 2 bases and J by 0 bases, with 11 bases between the two germline ends. DNA of the CDR3: TGTGCCAGCAGTGAATTTAAGCCCGACTCCTACGAGCAGTACTTC. Translating it yields CASSEFKPDSYEQYF.

The rearrangement links TRBV6-2 or TRBV6-3 to TRBJ1-1; TRBD1 agrees at 7 bases. The CDR3 runs 15 residues. The V gene's germline CDR1 is MNHEY and CDR2 SVGEGT. V gave up 6 bases and J gave up 4 bases; unmatched junction bases: 11. This CDR3 reads CASSNAAGGSTEAFF. The CDR3 DNA sequence: TGTGCCAGCAGCAACGCGGCAGGGGGTAGCACTGAAGCTTTCTTT.

The rearrangement joins TRBV7-9 to TRBJ2-7; 7 bases map to TRBD1. Germline CDR1 and CDR2: SEHNR and FQNEAQ (reference sequence). There are 14 residues in the CDR3. Trimming at V came to 4 bases and at J to 1 base, leaving 4 bases not matched to a gene. The CDR3 region is CASSSGTVSYEQYF. The DNA of the CDR3 is TGTGCCAGCAGCTCGGGGACAGTTTCCTACGAGCAGTACTTC.

The chain combines TRBV13 with TRBJ1-1, with a tentative D call TRBD1 (6 bases). Looked up from germline, CDR1 is PRHDT and CDR2 is FYEKMQ (reference sequence). The V end was cut by 5 bases, the J end by 4 bases, with 8 bases between. CDR3 length: 12 residues. Written as DNA, the CDR3 is TGTGCCAGCAGCCGGGGGGCCACTGAAGCTTTCTTT. Residues: CASSRGATEAFF. Drawing the rest from reference TRBV13 and TRBJ1-1, the complete variable domain is AAGVIQSPRHLIKEKRETATLKCYPIPRHDTVYWYQQGPGQDPQFLISFYEKMQSDKGSIPDRFSAQQFSDYHSELNMSSLELGDSALYFCASSRGATEAFFGQGTRLTVV.

This chain joins TRBV6-5 and TRBJ2-1; 10 nucleotides agree with TRBD2. With 7 bases clipped from V and 6 bases from J, the junction kept 6 bases outside the gene matches. Germline V gene data show CDR1 as MNHEY and CDR2 as SVGAGI. The CDR3 spans 14 residues. The CDR3 reads CASTLAGDFNEQFF. CDR3 bases: TGTGCCAGCACCCTAGCGGGGGATTTCAATGAGCAGTTCTTC.